Sequencing of this TCR beta chain was carried out in a study of T cells in Graves' hyperthyroidism and ophthalmopathy. Hyperthyroidism in the patients, aged 18 to 65, was newly diagnosed and under 2 months in duration. The PBMCs were sourced from fresh peripheral blood (about 9.6 ml). This CDR3 contains 14 residues. The germline CDR1 and CDR2 sequences are MGHRA and YSYEKL. V was trimmed by 1 base and J by 11 bases, leaving 12 bases between them. Amplification of TCR beta CDR3 regions used RNA as the template. HTBI primers were used for first-round RT-PCR of the TCR CDR3. TCRdb re-called the multiplex PCR reads with MiXCR, one entry per CDR3 protein. The sample shows 800,000 or so distinct CDR3 sequences, roughly 40% of them seen only once.

Material: blood. The sequence was collected from a man between 18 and 29 years old with Graves' hyperthyroidism. The chain links TRBV4-1 to TRBJ1-6, with D maybe TRBD1 (5 bases). In DNA, the CDR3 is TGCGCCAGCAGCCAAGTTCTGGGGCCGGCACCCCTCCACTTT. It is translated as CASSQVLGPAPLHF.